These T cell receptor beta chains were read from a single sample in a study of Ad26.COV2.S vaccination and SARS-CoV-2 variants. The method was immunoSEQ multiplex PCR; TCRdb's version includes in-frame clones alone and lacks a portion of them. The sample has 87,000 or so clones, approximately 86% seen once. The source was peripheral blood, collected after recovery from COVID-19. These receptors all stem from a human donor who had recovered from COVID-19. Both conserved end residues are part of each CDR3. Each record gives: CDR3 protein, CDR3 DNA, V gene, J gene, D gene, clone size. D genes are given only for firm matches. Size tells how often a clone was seen (once, few, many) or the class of an expanded clone, and some rows leave it out.

CDR3 protein: CASSKGWGRTSGNSSYNEQFF
CDR3 DNA: TGTGCCAGCAGCAAAGGATGGGGGAGGACTAGCGGGAATAGCTCCTACAATGAGCAGTTCTTC
V gene: TRBV21-1
J gene: TRBJ2-1
D gene: .
clone size: .

CDR3 protein: CASSSQGYSGANVLTF
CDR3 DNA: TGTGCCAGCAGCTCCCAAGGGTACTCTGGGGCCAACGTCCTGACTTTC
V gene: TRBV7-6
J gene: TRBJ2-6
D gene: .
clone size: .

CDR3 protein: CASSLQTGSKNIQYF
CDR3 DNA: TGTGCCAGCAGCTTACAGACAGGGTCCAAAAACATTCAGTACTTC
V gene: TRBV7-9
J gene: TRBJ2-4
D gene: TRBD1
clone size: once

CDR3 protein: CASSLEMGLAGAGEQFF
CDR3 DNA: TGTGCCAGCAGCTTAGAAATGGGACTAGCGGGAGCTGGGGAGCAGTTCTTC
V gene: TRBV11-3
J gene: TRBJ2-1
D gene: TRBD2
clone size: .

CDR3 protein: CASSDPPPGKNTGELFF
CDR3 DNA: TGCGCCAGCAGTGACCCCCCCCCTGGGAAGAACACCGGGGAGCTGTTTTTT
V gene: TRBV10-2
J gene: TRBJ2-2
D gene: .
clone size: .

CDR3 protein: CASSVSGRAGTDTQYF
CDR3 DNA: TGTGCCAGCAGCGTTAGCGGGAGGGCCGGCACAGATACGCAGTATTTT
V gene: TRBV9
J gene: TRBJ2-3
D gene: TRBD2
clone size: .

CDR3 protein: CASSLDRVPGSPLHF
CDR3 DNA: TGTGCCAGCAGTCTTGACAGGGTTCCCGGTTCACCCCTCCACTTT
V gene: TRBV6-4
J gene: TRBJ1-6
D gene: TRBD1
clone size: .

CDR3 protein: CASSTGTFNEQFF
CDR3 DNA: TGTGCCAGCAGTACAGGGACGTTTAATGAGCAGTTCTTC
V gene: TRBV25-1
J gene: TRBJ2-1
D gene: .
clone size: .

CDR3 protein: CASSLGPPGYEQYF
CDR3 DNA: TGTGCCAGCAGCTTAGGGCCCCCCGGCTACGAGCAGTACTTC
V gene: TRBV11-2
J gene: TRBJ2-7
D gene: .
clone size: .

CDR3 protein: CASTSLGRMTYGYTF
CDR3 DNA: TGTGCCAGCACCTCCTTGGGCAGGATGACCTATGGCTACACCTTC
V gene: TRBV6-5
J gene: TRBJ1-2
D gene: .
clone size: once

CDR3 protein: CASSELWETQYF
CDR3 DNA: TGTGCCAGCAGTGAATTATGGGAGACCCAGTACTTC
V gene: TRBV6-1
J gene: TRBJ2-5
D gene: .
clone size: .

CDR3 protein: CASSQDSGGQVHSPLHF
CDR3 DNA: TGCGCCAGCAGCCAAGATTCTGGGGGACAGGTTCATTCACCCCTCCACTTT
V gene: TRBV4-3
J gene: TRBJ1-6
D gene: TRBD1
clone size: many

CDR3 protein: CASSQGVGASPLHF
CDR3 DNA: TGTGCCAGCAGCCAGGGGGTTGGAGCTTCACCCCTCCACTTT
V gene: TRBV11-2
J gene: TRBJ1-6
D gene: TRBD1
clone size: once

CDR3 protein: CASSASRAKNIQYF
CDR3 DNA: TGTGCCAGCAGCGCCAGTAGAGCCAAAAACATTCAGTACTTC
V gene: TRBV28
J gene: TRBJ2-4
D gene: .
clone size: .

CDR3 protein: CASGGINYGYTF
CDR3 DNA: TGTGCCAGCGGGGGGATTAACTATGGCTACACCTTC
V gene: TRBV27
J gene: TRBJ1-2
D gene: .
clone size: .

CDR3 protein: CASSGTSGNGNEQFF
CDR3 DNA: TGTGCCAGCAGTGGGACTAGCGGGAATGGGAATGAGCAGTTCTTC
V gene: TRBV25-1
J gene: TRBJ2-1
D gene: TRBD2
clone size: .